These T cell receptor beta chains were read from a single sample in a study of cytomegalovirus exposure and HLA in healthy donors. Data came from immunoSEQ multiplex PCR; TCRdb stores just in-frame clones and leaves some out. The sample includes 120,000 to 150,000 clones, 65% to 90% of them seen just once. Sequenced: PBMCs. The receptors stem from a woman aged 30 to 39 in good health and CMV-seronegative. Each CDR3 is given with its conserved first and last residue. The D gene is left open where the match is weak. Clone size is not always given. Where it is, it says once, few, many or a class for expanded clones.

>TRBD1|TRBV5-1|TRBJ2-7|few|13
CASSSTGDNEQYF
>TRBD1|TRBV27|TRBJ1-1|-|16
CASSPRQGGFNTEAFF
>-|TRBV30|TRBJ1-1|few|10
CALSGREAFF
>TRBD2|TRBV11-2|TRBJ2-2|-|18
CASSLALAGGVNTGELFF
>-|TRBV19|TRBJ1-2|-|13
CASASDTNYGYTF
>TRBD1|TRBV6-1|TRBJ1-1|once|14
CASSSDRGDTEAFF
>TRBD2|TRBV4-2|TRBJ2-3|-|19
CASSQEGARASGGADTQYF
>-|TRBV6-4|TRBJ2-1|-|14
CASSEQGGAGEQFF
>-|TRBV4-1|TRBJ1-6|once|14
CASSQDRGNSPLHF
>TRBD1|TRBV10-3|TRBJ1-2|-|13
CATNPGGTYGYTF
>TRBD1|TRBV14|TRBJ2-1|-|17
CASSQLLQGANYNEQFF
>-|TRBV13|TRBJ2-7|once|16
CASSWTSGGGGYEQYF
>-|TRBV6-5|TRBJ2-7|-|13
CASSYPGTHEQYF
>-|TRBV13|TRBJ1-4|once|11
CASSLGGKLFF
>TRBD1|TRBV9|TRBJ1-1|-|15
CASRQGADSWTEAFF
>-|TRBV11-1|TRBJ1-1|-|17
CASSSLLWEPMNTEAFF
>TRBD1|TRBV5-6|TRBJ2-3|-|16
CASSVWTGGYMDTQYF
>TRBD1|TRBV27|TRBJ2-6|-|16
CASSLPGTAGANVLTF
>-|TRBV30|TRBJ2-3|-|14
CAWRGASITDTQYF
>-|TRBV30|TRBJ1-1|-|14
CAWGREGWDTEAFF
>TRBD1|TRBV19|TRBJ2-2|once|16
CASSILGTGNTGELFF
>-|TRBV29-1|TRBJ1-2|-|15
CSVAKGEEANYGYTF
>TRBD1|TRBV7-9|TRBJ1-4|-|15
CASSLQTGPNEKLFF
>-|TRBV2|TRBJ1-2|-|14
CASSLAGMGVGYTF